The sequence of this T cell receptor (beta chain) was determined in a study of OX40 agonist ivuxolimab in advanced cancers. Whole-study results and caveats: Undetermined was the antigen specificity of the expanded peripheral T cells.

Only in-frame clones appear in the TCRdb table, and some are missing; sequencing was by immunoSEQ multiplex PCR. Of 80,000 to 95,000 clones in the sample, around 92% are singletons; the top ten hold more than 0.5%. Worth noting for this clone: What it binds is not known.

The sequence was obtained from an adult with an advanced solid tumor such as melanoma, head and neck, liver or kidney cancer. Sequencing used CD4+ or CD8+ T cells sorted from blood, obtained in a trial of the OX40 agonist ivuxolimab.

The DNA of the CDR3 is TGCAGCGGGGGTCAAGAGACCCAGTACTTC. Its protein product is CSGGQETQYF. V usage is TRBV29-1 and J usage is TRBJ2-5; D is ambiguous. The CDR3 consists of 10 residues. Trimming took off 7 bases at V and 2 bases at J, with 5 bases between the two ends. The germline CDR1 and CDR2 sequences are SQVTM and ANQGSEA.